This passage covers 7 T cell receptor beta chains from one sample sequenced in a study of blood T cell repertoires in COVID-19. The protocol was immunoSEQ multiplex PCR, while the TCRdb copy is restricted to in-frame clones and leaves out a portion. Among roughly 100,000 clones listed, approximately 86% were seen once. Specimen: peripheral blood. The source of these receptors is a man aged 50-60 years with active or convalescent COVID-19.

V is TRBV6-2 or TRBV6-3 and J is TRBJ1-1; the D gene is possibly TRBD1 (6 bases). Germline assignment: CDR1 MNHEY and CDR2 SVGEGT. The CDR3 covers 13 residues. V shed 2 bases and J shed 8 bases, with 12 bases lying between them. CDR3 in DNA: TGTGCCAGCAGTTACCTGGGACAAAGCGAAGCTTTCTTT. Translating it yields CASSYLGQSEAFF.

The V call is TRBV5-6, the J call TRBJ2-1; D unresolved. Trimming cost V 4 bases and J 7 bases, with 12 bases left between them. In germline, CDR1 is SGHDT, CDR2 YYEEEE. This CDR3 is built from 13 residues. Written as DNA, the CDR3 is TGTGCCAGCAGCCCACATCACAGAAATGAGCAGTTCTTC. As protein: CASSPHHRNEQFF.

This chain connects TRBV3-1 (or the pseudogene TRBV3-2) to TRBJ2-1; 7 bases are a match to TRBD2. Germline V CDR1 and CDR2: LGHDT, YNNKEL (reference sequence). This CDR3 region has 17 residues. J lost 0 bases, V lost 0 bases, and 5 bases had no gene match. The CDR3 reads CASSQDRVAGSYNEQFF. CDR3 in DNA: TGTGCCAGCAGCCAAGATAGGGTAGCGGGCTCCTACAATGAGCAGTTCTTC.

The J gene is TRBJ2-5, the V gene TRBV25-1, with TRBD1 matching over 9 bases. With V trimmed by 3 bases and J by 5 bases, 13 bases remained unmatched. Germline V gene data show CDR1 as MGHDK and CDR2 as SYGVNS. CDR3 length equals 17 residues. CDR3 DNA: TGTGCCAGCAGTGATTCAAGTACAGGGGGCGCCAGGGAGACCCAGTACTTC. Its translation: CASSDSSTGGARETQYF.

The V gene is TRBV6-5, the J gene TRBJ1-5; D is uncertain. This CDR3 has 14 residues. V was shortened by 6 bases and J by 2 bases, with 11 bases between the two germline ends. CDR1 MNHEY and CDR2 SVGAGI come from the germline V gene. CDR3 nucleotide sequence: TGTGCCAGCAGATCCGGGTACGGCAATCAGCCCCAGCATTTT. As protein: CASRSGYGNQPQHF.

The CDR3 coding sequence is TGTGCCAGCAGAGGGACTACAACTGGGAATGAGCAGTTCTTC. The encoded protein is CASRGTTTGNEQFF. The chain employs TRBV2 and TRBJ2-1, with 7 bases lining up with TRBD2. Germline V lookup: CDR1 SNHLY, CDR2 FYNNEI. CDR3 length: 14 amino acids. J lost 7 bases, V lost 6 bases, and 9 bases had no gene match.

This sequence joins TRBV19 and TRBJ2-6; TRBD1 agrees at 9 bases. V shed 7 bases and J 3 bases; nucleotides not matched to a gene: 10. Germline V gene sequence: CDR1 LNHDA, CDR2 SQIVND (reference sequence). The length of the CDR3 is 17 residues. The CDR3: CASTAGQGASGANVLTF. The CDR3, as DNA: TGTGCCAGTACCGCGGGACAGGGCGCTAGTGGGGCCAACGTCCTGACTTTC.